A single sample is the source of the 18 T cell receptor beta chains below, sequenced in a study of CD8+ T cells in alopecia areata. Extracted RNA was reverse transcribed into cDNA, the sequencing template. Method: immunoSEQ multiplex PCR; TCRdb's copy keeps in-frame clones and lacks some. Of approximately 160,000 clones listed, 60% to 75% are singletons. Described treatment: oral pan-JAK inhibitor, 5-10 mg twice daily. The sequencing used CD4+ T cells sorted from blood, collected at week 24, from a patient treated with tofacitinib. These TCRs come from a human donor with alopecia areata.

The CDR3 sequence is CASSGIAGGLETQYF. CDR3 bases: TGTGCCAGCAGCGGAATAGCGGGGGGACTAGAGACCCAGTACTTC. The J gene is TRBJ2-5, the V gene TRBV9, with 10 positions matching TRBD2. J was trimmed by 4 bases and V by 3 bases; bases with no gene match: 6. The CDR3 spans 15 residues. Germline loops: CDR1 SGDLS, CDR2 YYNGEE.

CDR3 in amino acids: CASSVSQHTEAFF. In DNA form, the CDR3 reads TGTGCCAGCAGCGTATCCCAACACACTGAAGCTTTCTTT. The chain employs TRBV9 and TRBJ1-1; no definite D call. Trimming shortened V by 1 base and J by 3 bases, and 7 bases separated the two germline ends. The CDR3 runs to 13 residues. Germline CDR1 reads SGDLS; CDR2 reads YYNGEE.

V and J are TRBV19 and TRBJ2-3, with 9 nucleotides matching TRBD2. The CDR3 consists of 14 residues. Germline values: CDR1 LNHDA, CDR2 SQIVND (reference sequence). V lost 7 bases to trimming and J lost 2 bases; unmatched junction nucleotides: 4. DNA for the CDR3: TGTGCCAGTACCCTAGCGGGGATCACAGATACGCAGTATTTT. Protein sequence: CASTLAGITDTQYF.

The rearrangement uses TRBV19 and TRBJ2-7; D is perhaps TRBD2 (5 bases). Trimming shortened V by 8 bases and J by 8 bases, and 10 bases separated the two germline ends. Per the germline V gene, CDR1 is LNHDA and CDR2 is SQIVND (reference sequence). The CDR3 length is 10 residues. The CDR3 bases are TGTGCCAGTTCGAGGGAGAAGCAGTACTTC. It codes for CASSREKQYF.

This clone has a handful of counts. Other DNA sequences from this sample encode an identical CDR3 as well. The chain links TRBV5-6 to TRBJ1-6; no clear D. V lost 1 base and J lost 8, with 7 bases in between. The CDR3 totals 13 residues. Germline CDR1 and CDR2: SGHDT and YYEEEE. For the CDR3, the DNA is TGTGCCAGCAGCTTGTACCTGGATTCACCCCTCCACTTT. Encoded protein: CASSLYLDSPLHF.

In its sample, this clone was seen once. The chain employs TRBV18 and TRBJ2-3, with unresolved D. Trimming left V 3 bases short and J 5 bases short, with 6 bases between. Germline CDR1 and CDR2: KGHSH and LQKENI. This CDR3 is built from 12 residues. CDR3: CASSPVGDTQYF. The DNA for the CDR3 is TGTGCCAGCTCACCGGTGGGAGATACGCAGTATTTT.

This clone was seen more than once but under ten times. The chain couples TRBV29-1 to TRBJ2-7; D assignment may be TRBD1 or TRBD2 (7 bases each). Trimming took 8 bases from V and 6 from J, leaving 20 bases between them. This CDR3 region has 13 residues. Germline V gives CDR1 SQVTM, CDR2 ANQGSEA. The CDR3 loop reads CSPERGDSTEQYF. The CDR3 nucleotides are TGCAGCCCCGAACGGGGGGACAGCACCGAGCAGTACTTC.

This clone came up many times. The chain uses TRBV19 and TRBJ2-3, with D perhaps being TRBD1 or TRBD2 (5 bases each). The CDR3 extends over 15 amino acids. V gave up 4 bases and J gave up 1 base, with 12 bases separating them. Germline lookup yields CDR1 LNHDA and CDR2 SQIVND (reference sequence). CDR3 in DNA: TGTGCCAGTAGTACTGGGACGGGACGCACAGATACGCAGTATTTT. Amino acid sequence: CASSTGTGRTDTQYF.

The V and J genes are TRBV7-2 and TRBJ1-5; D unresolved. The CDR3 totals 14 residues. CDR1 is SGHTA, CDR2 FQGNSA, per germline. V lost 1 base and J lost 0, with 4 bases in between. The CDR3 DNA follows: TGTGCCAGCAGCTTAGAACATAGCAATCAGCCCCAGCATTTT. The encoded protein is CASSLEHSNQPQHF.

V usage is TRBV19 and J usage is TRBJ2-7, with TRBD1 matching over 7 bases. Per the germline V gene, CDR1 is LNHDA and CDR2 is SQIVND (reference sequence). CDR3 length: 14 residues. V trimming: 4 bases; J trimming: 1 base; junction bases outside the gene matches: 4. The CDR3 DNA follows: TGTGCCAGTAGTACGACGGGACAGTCCTACGAGCAGTACTTC. Its translation is CASSTTGQSYEQYF. The variable domain in full, completed from reference TRBV19 and TRBJ2-7, reads DGGITQSPKYLFRKEGQNVTLSCEQNLNHDAMYWYRQDPGQGLRLIYYSQIVNDFQKGDIAEGYSVSREKKESFPLTVTSAQKNPTAFYLCASSTTGQSYEQYFGPGTRLTVT.

At least ten counts were recorded for this clone. The chain recombines TRBV5-4 with TRBJ2-3; 9 bases match TRBD1. Trimming removed 4 bases from V and 3 bases from J; junction bases left unmatched: 9. This CDR3 has 16 residues. Germline V gene data show CDR1 as SGHNT and CDR2 as YYREEE (reference sequence). CDR3 residues: CASSAALGTGTDTQYF. The DNA for the CDR3 is TGTGCCAGCAGCGCCGCGTTGGGGACAGGGACAGATACGCAGTATTTT.

As DNA, the CDR3 is TGCAGCGTTACAGGGGCGCCTAACACTGAAGCTTTCTTT. Its translation: CSVTGAPNTEAFF. This chain joins TRBV29-1 and TRBJ1-1; 7 bases fit TRBD1. Germline loops: CDR1 SQVTM, CDR2 ANQGSEA. CDR3 length: 13 amino acids. The V and J ends lost 5 bases and 2 bases, in that order; junction bases with no gene match: 5.

This chain links TRBV6-5 with TRBJ1-1; D is ambiguous. CDR1 MNHEY and CDR2 SVGAGI come from the germline V gene. Trimming shortened V by 4 bases and J by 1 base, and 10 bases separated the two germline ends. The CDR3 is 14 amino acids. The CDR3 DNA sequence: TGTGCCAGCAGTTCCCCTCGGGGGAACACTGAAGCTTTCTTT. As protein: CASSSPRGNTEAFF.

This sequence joins TRBV7-9 and TRBJ1-6; D is unresolved. CDR3 length: 12 amino acids. Germline V gives CDR1 SEHNR, CDR2 FQNEAQ (reference sequence). V shed 3 bases and J shed 4 bases, with 1 base lying between them. The CDR3 DNA follows: TGTGCCAGCAGCTTGTATAATTCACCCCTCCACTTT. Translating it yields CASSLYNSPLHF.

This chain joins TRBV30 and TRBJ2-7; tentative D call: TRBD1 (5 bases). The germline V gene encodes CDR1 GTSNPN and CDR2 SVGIG (reference sequence). The CDR3 runs 13 residues. Trimming pared 3 bases from V and 7 bases from J, leaving 16 bases between. The CDR3: CAWRRGRVGEQYF. In DNA, the CDR3 is TGTGCCTGGAGAAGGGGCAGGGTCGGGGAGCAGTACTTC.

The J gene is TRBJ1-2, the V gene TRBV5-4; the D gene is possibly TRBD1 (5 bases). Germline V gives CDR1 SGHNT, CDR2 YYREEE (reference sequence). The V end was cut by 6 bases, the J end by 2 bases, with 17 bases between. The CDR3 is made up of 15 amino acids. The CDR3 region has the DNA TGTGCCAGCACCTGGGGGTCACATACGAACTATGGCTACACCTTC. Translation: CASTWGSHTNYGYTF. Supplemented by reference TRBV5-4 and TRBJ1-2, the full variable domain reads ETGVTQSPTHLIKTRGQQVTLRCSSQSGHNTVSWYQQALGQGPQFIFQYYREEENGRGNFPPRFSGLQFPNYSSELNVNALELDDSALYLCASTWGSHTNYGYTFGSGTRLTVV.

The table lists this clone with a few counts. The CDR3 loop reads CSVGDRAIWETQYF. The CDR3 nucleotides are TGCAGCGTCGGGGACAGGGCGATATGGGAGACCCAGTACTTC. The chain is built from TRBV29-1 and TRBJ2-5; 9 bases map to TRBD1. The CDR3 has 14 amino acids. With V trimmed by 6 bases and J by 5 bases, 10 bases remained unmatched. The V gene's germline CDR1 is SQVTM and CDR2 ANQGSEA.

The rearrangement uses TRBV5-1 and TRBJ2-3, with D maybe TRBD2 (6 bases). Germline values: CDR1 SGHRS, CDR2 YFSETQ. CDR3 size: 16 residues. Trimming shortened V by 1 base and J by 6 bases, and 18 bases separated the two germline ends. The CDR3 sequence is CASSLSDGGNGDTQYF. The CDR3 coding sequence is TGCGCCAGCAGCTTGTCGGACGGGGGAAACGGGGATACGCAGTATTTT.